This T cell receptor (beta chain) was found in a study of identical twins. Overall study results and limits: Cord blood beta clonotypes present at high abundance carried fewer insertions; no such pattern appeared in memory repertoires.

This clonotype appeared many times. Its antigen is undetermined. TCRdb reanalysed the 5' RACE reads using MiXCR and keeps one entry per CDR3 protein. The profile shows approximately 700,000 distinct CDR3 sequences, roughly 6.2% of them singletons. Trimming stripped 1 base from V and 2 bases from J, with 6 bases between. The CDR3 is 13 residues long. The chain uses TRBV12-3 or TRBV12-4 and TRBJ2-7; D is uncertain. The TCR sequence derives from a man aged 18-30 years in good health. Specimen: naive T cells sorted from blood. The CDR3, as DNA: TGTGCCAGCAGTTTAGATTTCGCCTACGAGCAGTACGTC. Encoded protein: CASSLDFAYEQYV.